The T cell receptor (beta chain) under discussion was sequenced for a study of cytomegalovirus exposure and HLA in healthy donors. Study-wide points: Sequencing likely generated an artifact that appeared as a cluster of highly shared sequence variants. Relative to the approximately 670-donor mean, N-insertions were reportedly fewer in an Asian-associated ancestry cluster in a later analysis. Analysis was performed later, and it showed HLA-associated TCR beta chains to be more clonally expanded than equally common others.

The CDR3 contains 16 residues. Trimming cost V 5 bases and J 2 bases; bases outside gene matches: 7. Germline lookup yields CDR1 SGHVS and CDR2 FQNEAQ. The PCR employed 60 Vbeta primers together with 13 Jbeta primers. The repertoire was sequenced with immunoSEQ multiplex PCR; TCRdb's copy has only in-frame clones and lacks some. This sample carries some 160,000 clones, over 75% of them seen once, and the ten largest clones take around 1.3%. With regard to this clone: Antigen specificity is unknown.

The V gene is TRBV7-8, the J gene TRBJ2-2, with 8 bases fitting TRBD1. This sequence originates from a man in his forties or fifties in good health and CMV-seropositive. Sequenced: PBMCs. The CDR3 DNA follows: TGTGCCAGCAGCCTTACAGGGGGAGGTAACACCGGGGAGCTGTTTTTT. This translates into CASSLTGGGNTGELFF.